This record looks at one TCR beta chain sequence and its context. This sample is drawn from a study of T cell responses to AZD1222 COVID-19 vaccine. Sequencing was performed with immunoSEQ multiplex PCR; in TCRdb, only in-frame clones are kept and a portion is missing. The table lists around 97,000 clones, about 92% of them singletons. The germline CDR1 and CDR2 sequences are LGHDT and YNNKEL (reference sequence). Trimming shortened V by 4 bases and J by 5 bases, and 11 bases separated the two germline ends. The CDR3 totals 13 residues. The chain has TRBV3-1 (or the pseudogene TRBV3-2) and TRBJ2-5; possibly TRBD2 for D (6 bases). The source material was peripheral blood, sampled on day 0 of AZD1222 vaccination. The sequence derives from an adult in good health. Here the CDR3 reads CASSPEGRETQYF. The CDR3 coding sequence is TGTGCCAGCAGCCCGGAGGGGAGGGAGACCCAGTACTTC.